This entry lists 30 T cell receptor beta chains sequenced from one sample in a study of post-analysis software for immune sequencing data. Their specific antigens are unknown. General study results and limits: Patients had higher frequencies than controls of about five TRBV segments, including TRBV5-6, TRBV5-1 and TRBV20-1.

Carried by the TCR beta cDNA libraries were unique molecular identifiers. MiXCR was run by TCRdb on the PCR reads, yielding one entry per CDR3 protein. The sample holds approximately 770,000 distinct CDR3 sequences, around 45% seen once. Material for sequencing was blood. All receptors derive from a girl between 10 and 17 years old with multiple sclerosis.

CDR3 coding DNA: TGTGCCTGGAGTGTGGCACTCTCGGATGGCTACACCTTC. This codes for CAWSVALSDGYTF. This rearrangement joins TRBV30 to TRBJ1-2; D unclear. The germline V and J ends were trimmed by 0 bases and 6 bases, with 11 bases remaining between them. Germline V lookup: CDR1 GTSNPN, CDR2 SVGIG (reference sequence). The CDR3 contains 13 residues.

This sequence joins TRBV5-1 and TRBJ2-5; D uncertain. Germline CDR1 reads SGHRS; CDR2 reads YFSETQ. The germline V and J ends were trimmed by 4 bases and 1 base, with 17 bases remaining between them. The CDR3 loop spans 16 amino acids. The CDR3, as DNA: TGCGCCAGCAGCCCCGGACGTGGGTTAGTCCAAGAGACCCAGTACTTC. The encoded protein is CASSPGRGLVQETQYF.

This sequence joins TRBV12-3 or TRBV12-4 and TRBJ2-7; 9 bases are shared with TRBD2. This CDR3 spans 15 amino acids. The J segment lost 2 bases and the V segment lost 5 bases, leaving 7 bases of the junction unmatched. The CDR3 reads CASSAGLAPAYEQYF. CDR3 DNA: TGTGCCAGCAGTGCGGGACTAGCTCCCGCCTACGAGCAGTACTTC.

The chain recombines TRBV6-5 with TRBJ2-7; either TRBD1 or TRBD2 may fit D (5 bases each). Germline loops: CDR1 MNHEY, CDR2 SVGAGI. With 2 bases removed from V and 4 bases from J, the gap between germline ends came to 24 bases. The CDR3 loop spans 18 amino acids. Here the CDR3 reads CASSYRPHLSSWGYEQYF. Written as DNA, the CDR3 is TGTGCCAGCAGTTACCGTCCCCATCTCTCGTCCTGGGGGTACGAGCAGTACTTC.

The CDR3 here is CASSLRASDDNTQYF. CDR3 coding DNA: TGTGCCAGCAGCTTAAGGGCCTCAGACGACAATACGCAGTATTTT. The chain links TRBV7-2 to TRBJ2-3, with D uncertain. This CDR3 contains 15 residues. The germline V gene encodes CDR1 SGHTA and CDR2 FQGNSA. Trimming shortened V by 2 bases and J by 7 bases, and 16 bases separated the two germline ends.

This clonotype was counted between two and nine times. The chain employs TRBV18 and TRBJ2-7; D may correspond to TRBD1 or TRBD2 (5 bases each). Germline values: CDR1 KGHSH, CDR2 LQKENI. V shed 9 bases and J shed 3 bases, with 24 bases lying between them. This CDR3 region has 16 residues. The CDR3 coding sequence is TGTGCCAGTTCCCCATCAGCCGGGACGGACATCTACGAGCAGTACTTC. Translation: CASSPSAGTDIYEQYF.

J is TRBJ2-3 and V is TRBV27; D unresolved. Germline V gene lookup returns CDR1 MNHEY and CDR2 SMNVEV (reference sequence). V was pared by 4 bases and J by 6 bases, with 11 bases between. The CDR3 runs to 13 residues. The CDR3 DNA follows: TGTGCCAGCAGTTGGGGTGCTTGGGATACGCAGTATTTT. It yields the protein CASSWGAWDTQYF.

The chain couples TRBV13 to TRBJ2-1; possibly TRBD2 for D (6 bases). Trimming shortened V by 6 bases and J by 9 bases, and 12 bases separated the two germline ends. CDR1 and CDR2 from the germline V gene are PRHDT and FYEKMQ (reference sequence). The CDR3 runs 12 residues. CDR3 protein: CASSGGAREQFF. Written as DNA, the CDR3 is TGTGCCAGCAGTGGAGGGGCCCGTGAGCAGTTCTTC. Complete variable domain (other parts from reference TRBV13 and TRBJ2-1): AAGVIQSPRHLIKEKRETATLKCYPIPRHDTVYWYQQGPGQDPQFLISFYEKMQSDKGSIPDRFSAQQFSDYHSELNMSSLELGDSALYFCASSGGAREQFFGPGTRLTVL.

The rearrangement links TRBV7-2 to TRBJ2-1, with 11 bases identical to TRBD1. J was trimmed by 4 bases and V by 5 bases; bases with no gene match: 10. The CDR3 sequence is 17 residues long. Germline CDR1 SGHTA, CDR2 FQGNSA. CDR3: CASSTRDRGGPYNEQFF. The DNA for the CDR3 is TGTGCCAGCAGCACCCGGGACAGGGGGGGACCTTACAATGAGCAGTTCTTC.

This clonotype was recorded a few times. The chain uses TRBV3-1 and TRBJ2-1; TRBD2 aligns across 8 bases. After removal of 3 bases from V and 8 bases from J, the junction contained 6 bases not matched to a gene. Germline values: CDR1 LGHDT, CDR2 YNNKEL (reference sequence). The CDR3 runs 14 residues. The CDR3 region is CASSHRAGVHEQFF. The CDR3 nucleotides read TGTGCCAGCAGCCACAGAGCGGGAGTGCATGAGCAGTTCTTC.

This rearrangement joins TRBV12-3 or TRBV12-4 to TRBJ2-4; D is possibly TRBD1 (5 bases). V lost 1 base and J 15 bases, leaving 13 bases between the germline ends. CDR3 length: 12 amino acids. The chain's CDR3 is CASSLGQGERYF. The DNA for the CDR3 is TGTGCCAGCAGTTTAGGTCAGGGCGAGCGGTACTTC.

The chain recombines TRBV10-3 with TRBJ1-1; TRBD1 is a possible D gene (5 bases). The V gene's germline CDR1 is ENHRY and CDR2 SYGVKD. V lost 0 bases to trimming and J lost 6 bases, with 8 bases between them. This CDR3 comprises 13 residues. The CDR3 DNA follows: TGTGCCATCAGTGAGTCGATAGGGGCTGAAGCTTTCTTT. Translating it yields CAISESIGAEAFF.

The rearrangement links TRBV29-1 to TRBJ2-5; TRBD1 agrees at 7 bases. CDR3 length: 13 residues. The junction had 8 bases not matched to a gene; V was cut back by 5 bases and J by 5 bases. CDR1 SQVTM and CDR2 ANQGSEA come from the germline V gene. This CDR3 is CSVRQGQGETQYF. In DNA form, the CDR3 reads TGCAGCGTTCGACAGGGTCAAGGTGAGACCCAGTACTTC.

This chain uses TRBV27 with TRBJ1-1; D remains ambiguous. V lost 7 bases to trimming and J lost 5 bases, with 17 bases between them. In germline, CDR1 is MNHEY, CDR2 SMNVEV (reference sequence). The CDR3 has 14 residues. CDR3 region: CASTPEWGRTEAFF. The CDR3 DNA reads TGTGCCAGCACCCCCGAATGGGGAAGGACTGAAGCTTTCTTT.

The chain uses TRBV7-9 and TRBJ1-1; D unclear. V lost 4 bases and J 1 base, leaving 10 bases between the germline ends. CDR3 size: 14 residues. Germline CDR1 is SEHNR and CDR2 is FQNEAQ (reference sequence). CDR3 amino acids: CASSSDGGNTEAFF. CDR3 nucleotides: TGTGCCAGCAGCTCCGACGGTGGGAACACTGAAGCTTTCTTT. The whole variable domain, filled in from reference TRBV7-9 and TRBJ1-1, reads DTGVSQNPRHKITKRGQNVTFRCDPISEHNRLYWYRQTLGQGPEFLTYFQNEAQLEKSRLLSDRFSAERPKGSFSTLEIQRTEQGDSAMYLCASSSDGGNTEAFFGQGTRLTVV.

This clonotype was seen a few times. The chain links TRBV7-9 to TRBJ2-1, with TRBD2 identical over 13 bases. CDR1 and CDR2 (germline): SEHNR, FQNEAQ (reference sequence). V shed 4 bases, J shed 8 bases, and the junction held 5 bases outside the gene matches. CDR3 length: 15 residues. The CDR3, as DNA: TGTGCCAGCAGCTCCACTAGCGGGGGGGTCGATGAGCAGTTCTTC. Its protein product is CASSSTSGGVDEQFF.

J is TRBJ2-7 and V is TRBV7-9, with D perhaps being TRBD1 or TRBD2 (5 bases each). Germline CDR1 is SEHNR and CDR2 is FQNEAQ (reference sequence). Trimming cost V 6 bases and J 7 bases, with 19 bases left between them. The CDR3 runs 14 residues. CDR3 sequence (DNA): TGTGCCAGCAGACCCGCCGGGGACCTGAGGGAGCAGTACTTC. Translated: CASRPAGDLREQYF. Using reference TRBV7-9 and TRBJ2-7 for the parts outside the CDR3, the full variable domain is DTGVSQNPRHKITKRGQNVTFRCDPISEHNRLYWYRQTLGQGPEFLTYFQNEAQLEKSRLLSDRFSAERPKGSFSTLEIQRTEQGDSAMYLCASRPAGDLREQYFGPGTRLTVT.

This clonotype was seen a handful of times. CDR3 DNA: TGTGCCAGCAGCTTAGGCGGGATCTACAATGAGCAGTTCTTC. Protein sequence: CASSLGGIYNEQFF. The chain is built from TRBV7-9 and TRBJ2-1; D is possibly TRBD2 (6 bases). CDR3 size: 14 residues. The germline V and J ends were trimmed by 1 base and 3 bases, with 7 bases remaining between them. Germline V gives CDR1 SEHNR, CDR2 FQNEAQ (reference sequence).

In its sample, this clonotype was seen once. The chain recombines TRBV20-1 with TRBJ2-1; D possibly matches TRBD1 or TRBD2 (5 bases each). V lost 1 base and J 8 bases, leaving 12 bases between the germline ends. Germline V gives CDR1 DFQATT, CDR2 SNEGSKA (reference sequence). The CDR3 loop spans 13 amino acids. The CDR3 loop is CSARAVGTDEQFF. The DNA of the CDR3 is TGCAGTGCTAGAGCCGTAGGGACCGATGAGCAGTTCTTC.

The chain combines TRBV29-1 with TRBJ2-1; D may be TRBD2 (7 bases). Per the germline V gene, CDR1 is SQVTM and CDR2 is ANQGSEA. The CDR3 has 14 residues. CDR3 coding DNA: TGCAGTTTGGGGGCGGGAGTGTCCTACAATGAGCAGTTCTTC. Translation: CSLGAGVSYNEQFF.

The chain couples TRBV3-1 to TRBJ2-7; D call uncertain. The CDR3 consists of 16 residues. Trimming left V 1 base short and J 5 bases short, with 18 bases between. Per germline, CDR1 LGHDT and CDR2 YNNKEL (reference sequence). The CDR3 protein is CASSQGPGQVFDEQYF. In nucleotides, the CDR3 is TGTGCCAGCAGCCAAGGCCCTGGGCAGGTTTTTGACGAGCAGTACTTC.

For the CDR3, the DNA is TGTGCCAGCAGCTACTCCCCCGGGGATACGCAGTATTTT. It yields the protein CASSYSPGDTQYF. V usage is TRBV7-9 and J usage is TRBJ2-3, with D unclear. V was pared by 4 bases and J by 6 bases, with 11 bases between. This CDR3 region has 13 residues. Per the germline V gene, CDR1 is SEHNR and CDR2 is FQNEAQ (reference sequence).

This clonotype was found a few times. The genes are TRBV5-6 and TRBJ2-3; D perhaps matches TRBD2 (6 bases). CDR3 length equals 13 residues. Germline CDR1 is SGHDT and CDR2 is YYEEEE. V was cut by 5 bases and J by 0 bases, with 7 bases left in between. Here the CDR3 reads CASRAGSTDTQYF. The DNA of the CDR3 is TGTGCCAGCAGGGCGGGAAGCACAGATACGCAGTATTTT. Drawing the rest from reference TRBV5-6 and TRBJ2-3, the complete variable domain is DAGVTQSPTHLIKTRGQQVTLRCSPKSGHDTVSWYQQALGQGPQFIFQYYEEEERQRGNFPDRFSGHQFPNYSSELNVNALLLGDSALYLCASRAGSTDTQYFGPGTRLTVL.

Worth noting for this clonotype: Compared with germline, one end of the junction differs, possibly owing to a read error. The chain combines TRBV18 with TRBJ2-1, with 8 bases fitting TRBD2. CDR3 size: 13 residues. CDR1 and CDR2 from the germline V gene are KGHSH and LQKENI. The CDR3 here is CAGSPGTRDEQFF. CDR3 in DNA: TGTGCCGGCTCACCAGGGACTAGGGATGAGCAGTTCTTC.

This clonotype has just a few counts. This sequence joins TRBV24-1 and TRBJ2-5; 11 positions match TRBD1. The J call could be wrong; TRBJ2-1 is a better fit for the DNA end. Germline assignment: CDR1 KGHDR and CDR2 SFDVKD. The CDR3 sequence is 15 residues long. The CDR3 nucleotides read TGTGCCACCAGTGATCGGACAGGGGGCGAGGAGACCCAGTTCTTC. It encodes CATSDRTGGEETQFF.

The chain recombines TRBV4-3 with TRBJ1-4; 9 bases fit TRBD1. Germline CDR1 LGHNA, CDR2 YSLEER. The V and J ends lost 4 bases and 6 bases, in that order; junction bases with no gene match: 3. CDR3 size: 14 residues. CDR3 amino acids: CASSLRQGDEKLFF. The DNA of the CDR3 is TGCGCCAGCAGCCTTCGACAGGGGGATGAAAAACTGTTTTTT.

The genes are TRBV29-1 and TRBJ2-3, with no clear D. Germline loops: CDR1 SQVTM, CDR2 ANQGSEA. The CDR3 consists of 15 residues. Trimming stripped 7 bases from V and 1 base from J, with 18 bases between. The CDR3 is CSGLQGWLGTDTQYF. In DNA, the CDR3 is TGCAGCGGGCTCCAAGGTTGGCTCGGCACAGATACGCAGTATTTT.

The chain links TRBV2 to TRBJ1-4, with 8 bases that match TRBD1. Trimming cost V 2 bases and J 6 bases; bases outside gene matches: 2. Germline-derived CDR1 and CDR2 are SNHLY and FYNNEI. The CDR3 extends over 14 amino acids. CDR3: CASSEPTGDEKLFF. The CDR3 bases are TGTGCCAGCAGTGAACCGACAGGGGATGAAAAACTGTTTTTT.

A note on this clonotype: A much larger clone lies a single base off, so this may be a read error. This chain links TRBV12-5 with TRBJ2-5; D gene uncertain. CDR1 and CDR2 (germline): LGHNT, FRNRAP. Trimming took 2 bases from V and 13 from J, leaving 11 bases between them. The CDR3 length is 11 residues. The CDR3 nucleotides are TGTGCTAGTGGTTTGACTTACGAGCGGTACTTC. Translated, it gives CASGLTYERYF.

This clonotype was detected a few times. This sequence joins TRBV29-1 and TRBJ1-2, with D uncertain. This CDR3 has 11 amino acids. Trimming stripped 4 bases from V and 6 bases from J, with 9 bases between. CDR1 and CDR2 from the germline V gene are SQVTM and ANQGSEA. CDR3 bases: TGCAGCGTTGGCCATCAGCATGGCTACACCTTC. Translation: CSVGHQHGYTF.